This T cell receptor (beta chain) was recorded in a study of a mutant IDH1 vaccine in newly diagnosed glioma. Turning to the study itself: Prior therapy was radiotherapy, temozolomide, or both; most received both.

Stated time point: week 5, during vaccination. Every single dose of the vaccine, 300 ug of mutant IDH1 20-mer peptide, came with topical imiquimod. This CDR3 region has 16 residues. Germline loops: CDR1 SGDLS, CDR2 YYNGEE. V was pared by 2 bases and J by 5 bases, with 12 bases of the junction left unmatched. A remark on this clone: No antigen is known for it.

Whole-study results and caveats: Detectable vaccine-induced immune responses arose in roughly 93% of patients.

The assay was immunoSEQ multiplex PCR, and TCRdb's table has in-frame clones only and misses some. Of about 42,000 clones detected, approximately 83% appear once; the ten largest clones hold around 1.7%. The sequencing here drew on PBMCs, taken from a glioma patient whose treatment included an IDH1 peptide vaccine. The J gene is TRBJ2-7, the V gene TRBV9, with 8 positions matching TRBD2. The sequence came from a man aged 35-49 years with glioma. In DNA form, the CDR3 reads TGTGCCAGCAGCGTTCTAATGGCGGGGGGAAAAGACGAGCAGTACTTC. This encodes CASSVLMAGGKDEQYF. Based on the CDR3 plus reference TRBV9 and TRBJ2-7, the full variable domain is DSGVTQTPKHLITATGQRVTLRCSPRSGDLSVYWYQQSLDQGLQFLIQYYNGEERAKGNILERFSAQQFPDLHSELNLSSLELGDSALYFCASSVLMAGGKDEQYFGPGTRLTVT.